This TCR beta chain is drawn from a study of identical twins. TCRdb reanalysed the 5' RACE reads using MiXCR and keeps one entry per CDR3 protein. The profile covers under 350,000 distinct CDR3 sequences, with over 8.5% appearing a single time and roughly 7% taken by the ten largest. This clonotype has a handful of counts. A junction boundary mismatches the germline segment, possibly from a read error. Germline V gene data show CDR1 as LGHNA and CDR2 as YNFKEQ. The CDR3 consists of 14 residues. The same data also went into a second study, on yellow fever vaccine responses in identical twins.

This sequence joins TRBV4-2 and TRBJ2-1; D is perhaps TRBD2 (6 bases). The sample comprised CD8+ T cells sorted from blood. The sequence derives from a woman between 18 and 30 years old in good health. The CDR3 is CASSPRDSDNEQFF. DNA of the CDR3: TGTGCCAGCAGCCCCCGGGACTCCGACAATGAGCAGTTCTTC.